This TCR beta chain was identified in a study of PD-L1 blockade in urothelial cancer. Clones were read by immunoSEQ multiplex PCR, and TCRdb kept only the in-frame ones, dropping some. The data show 40,000 or so clones, roughly four fifths seen once. CDR1 and CDR2 (germline): SGHTA, FQGNSA. V was shortened by 1 base and J by 5 bases, with 10 bases between the two germline ends. The CDR3 runs to 14 residues. Time point indicated: peripheral blood 6 weeks after treatment start. The source material was PBMCs, sampled around atezolizumab (anti-PD-L1) treatment. The chain is built from TRBV7-2 and TRBJ2-3; D is undetermined. The sequence was collected from a man aged 55 to 70 with urothelial cancer. The CDR3 is CASSLDLSLDTQYF. The CDR3 coding sequence is TGTGCCAGCAGCTTAGACCTTAGTCTAGATACGCAGTATTTT.